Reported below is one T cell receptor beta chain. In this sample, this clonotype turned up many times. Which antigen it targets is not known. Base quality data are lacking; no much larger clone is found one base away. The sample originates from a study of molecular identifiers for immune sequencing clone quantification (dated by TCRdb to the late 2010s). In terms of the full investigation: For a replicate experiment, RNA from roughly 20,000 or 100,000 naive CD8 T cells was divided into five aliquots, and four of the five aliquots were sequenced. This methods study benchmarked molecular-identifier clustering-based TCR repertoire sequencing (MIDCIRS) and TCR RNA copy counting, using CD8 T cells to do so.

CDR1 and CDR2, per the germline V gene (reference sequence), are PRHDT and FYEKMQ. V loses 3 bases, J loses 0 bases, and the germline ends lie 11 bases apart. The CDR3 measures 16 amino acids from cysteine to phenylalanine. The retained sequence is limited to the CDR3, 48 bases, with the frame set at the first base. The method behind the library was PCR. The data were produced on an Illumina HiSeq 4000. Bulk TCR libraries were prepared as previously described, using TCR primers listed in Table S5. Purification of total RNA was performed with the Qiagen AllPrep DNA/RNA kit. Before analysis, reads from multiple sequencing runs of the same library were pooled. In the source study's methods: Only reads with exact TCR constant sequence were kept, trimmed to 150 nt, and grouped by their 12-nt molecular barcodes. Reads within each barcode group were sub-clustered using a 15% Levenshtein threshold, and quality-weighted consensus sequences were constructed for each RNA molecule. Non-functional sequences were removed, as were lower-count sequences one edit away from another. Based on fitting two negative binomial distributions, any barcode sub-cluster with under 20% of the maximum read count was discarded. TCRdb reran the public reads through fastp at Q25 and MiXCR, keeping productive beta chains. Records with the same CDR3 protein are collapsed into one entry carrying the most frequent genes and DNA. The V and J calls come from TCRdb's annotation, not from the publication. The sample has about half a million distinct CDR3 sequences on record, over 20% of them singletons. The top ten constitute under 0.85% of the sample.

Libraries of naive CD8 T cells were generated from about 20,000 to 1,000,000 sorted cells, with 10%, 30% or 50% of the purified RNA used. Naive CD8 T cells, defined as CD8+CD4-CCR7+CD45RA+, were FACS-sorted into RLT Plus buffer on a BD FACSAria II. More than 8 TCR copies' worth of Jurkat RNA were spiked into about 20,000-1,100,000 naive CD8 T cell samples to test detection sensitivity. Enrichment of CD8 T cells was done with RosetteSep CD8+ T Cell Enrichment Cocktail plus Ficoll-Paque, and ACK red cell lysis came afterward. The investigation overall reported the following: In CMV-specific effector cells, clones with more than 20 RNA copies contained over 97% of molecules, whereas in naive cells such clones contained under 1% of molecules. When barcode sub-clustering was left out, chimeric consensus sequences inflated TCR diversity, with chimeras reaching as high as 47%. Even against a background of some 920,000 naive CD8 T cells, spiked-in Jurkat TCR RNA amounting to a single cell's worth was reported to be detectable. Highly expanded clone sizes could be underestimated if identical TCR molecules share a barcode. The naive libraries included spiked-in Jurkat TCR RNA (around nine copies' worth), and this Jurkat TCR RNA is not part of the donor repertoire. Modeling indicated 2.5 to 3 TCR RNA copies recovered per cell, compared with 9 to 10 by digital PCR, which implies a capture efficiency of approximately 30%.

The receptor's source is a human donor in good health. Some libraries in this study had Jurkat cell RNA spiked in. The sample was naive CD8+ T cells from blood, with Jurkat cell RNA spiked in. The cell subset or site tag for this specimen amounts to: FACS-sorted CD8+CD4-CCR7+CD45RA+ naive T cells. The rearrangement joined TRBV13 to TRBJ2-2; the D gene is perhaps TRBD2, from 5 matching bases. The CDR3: CASSFVTSTNTGELFF. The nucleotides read TGTGCCAGCAGCTTTGTTACTAGTACGAACACCGGGGAGCTGTTTTTT.